A single T cell receptor (beta chain) is shown here with its context. Its cognate antigen is unknown. These data originate in a study of cytomegalovirus exposure and HLA in healthy donors. Researchers ran the PCR with 60 Vbeta and 13 Jbeta primers. The data were produced by immunoSEQ multiplex PCR, yet TCRdb's version contains in-frame clones alone and is incomplete. The data show 150,000 to 170,000 clones, approximately 81% seen once. Study-level findings and limits: Clonal expansion was found to be greater in HLA-associated TCR beta chains than in equally common others in a later analysis. Using a false discovery rate of 0.05, a later analysis showed that roughly 16,000 TCR beta sequences were associated with HLA alleles.

In germline, CDR1 is LNHDA, CDR2 SQIVND (reference sequence). The CDR3 extends over 13 amino acids. V lost 4 bases, J lost 7 bases, and 12 bases lay in between. V and J are TRBV19 and TRBJ2-3; the D gene is possibly TRBD2 (5 bases). The sample comprised PBMCs. This sequence was found in a man aged 18 to 30 in good health and CMV-seronegative. The CDR3, as DNA: TGTGCCAGTAGTACAAAACCGGGGAATACGCAGTATTTT. Translating it yields CASSTKPGNTQYF.